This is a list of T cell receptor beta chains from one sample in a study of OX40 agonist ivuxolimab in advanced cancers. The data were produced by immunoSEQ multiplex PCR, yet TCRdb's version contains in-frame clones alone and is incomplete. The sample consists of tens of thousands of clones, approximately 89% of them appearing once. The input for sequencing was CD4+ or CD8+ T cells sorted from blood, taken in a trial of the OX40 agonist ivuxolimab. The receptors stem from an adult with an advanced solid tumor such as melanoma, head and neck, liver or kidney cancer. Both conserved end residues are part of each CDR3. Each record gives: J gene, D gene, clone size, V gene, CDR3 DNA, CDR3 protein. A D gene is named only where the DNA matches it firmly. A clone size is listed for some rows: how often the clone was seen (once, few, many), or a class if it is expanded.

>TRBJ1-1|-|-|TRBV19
TGTGCCAGTAGCCCCAGGGGAAGCACTGAAGCTTTCTTT
CASSPRGSTEAFF
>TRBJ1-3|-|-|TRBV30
TGTGCCTGGCAACCGGGAACCTCTGGAAACACCATATATTTT
CAWQPGTSGNTIYF
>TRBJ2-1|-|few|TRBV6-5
TGTGCCAGCAGTTACTCGTTTGCCTCCGCCGACAATGAGCAGTTCTTC
CASSYSFASADNEQFF
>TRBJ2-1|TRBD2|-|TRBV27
TGTGCCAGCAGTACACTAGCGGGAGTTCTCGAGCAGTTCTTC
CASSTLAGVLEQFF
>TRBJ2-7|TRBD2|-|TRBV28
TGTGCCACCCATCCCGGGACTAGCGGATCCTACGAGCAGTACTTC
CATHPGTSGSYEQYF
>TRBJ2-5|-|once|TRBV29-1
TGCAGCGCCCTAGCCCAGACCCAAGAGACCCAGTACTTC
CSALAQTQETQYF
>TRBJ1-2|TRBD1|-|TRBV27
TGTGCCAGCAGGACTTGGACCGGGACAGGCTATGGCTACACCTTC
CASRTWTGTGYGYTF
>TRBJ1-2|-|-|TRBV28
TGTGCCAGCAGTTTATCTGGGGGATGGAGTGGCTACACCTTC
CASSLSGGWSGYTF
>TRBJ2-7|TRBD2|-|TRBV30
TGTGCCTGGAGTGTATTGGGTCTAGCGGGAGGGTACGAGCAGTACTTC
CAWSVLGLAGGYEQYF
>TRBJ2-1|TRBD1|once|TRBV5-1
TGCGCCAGCAGCCTCACAGGGGGCAGCTCCTACAATGAGCAGTTCTTC
CASSLTGGSSYNEQFF
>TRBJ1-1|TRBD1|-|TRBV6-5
TGTGCCAGCAGTTACGGCTTAGGGACAGGAATTGAAGCTTTCTTT
CASSYGLGTGIEAFF
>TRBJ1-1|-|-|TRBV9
TGTGCCAGCAGCCCCGAGGGGGGCACTGAAGCTTTCTTT
CASSPEGGTEAFF
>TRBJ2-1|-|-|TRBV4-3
TGCGCCAGCAGCACGGGAGTGGAAAGCAATGAGCAGTTCTTC
CASSTGVESNEQFF
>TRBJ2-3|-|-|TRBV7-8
TGTGCCAGCAGCTTAGCACTGGGTTCAGATACGCAGTATTTT
CASSLALGSDTQYF
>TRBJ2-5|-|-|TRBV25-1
TGTGCCAGCAACTGGGGAGAGACCCAGTACTTC
CASNWGETQYF
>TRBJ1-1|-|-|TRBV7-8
TGTGCCAGCACCCAGGCCCCGGGGACTGAAGCTTTCTTT
CASTQAPGTEAFF
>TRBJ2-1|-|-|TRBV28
TGTGCCAGCTTGGGGGGAACTGAGCAGTTCTTC
CASLGGTEQFF
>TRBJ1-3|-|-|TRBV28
TGTGCCAGCACCTTGACGGGAACCTCTGGAAACACCATATATTTT
CASTLTGTSGNTIYF
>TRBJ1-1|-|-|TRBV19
TGTGCCAGTAGCATAAACGCAGCGAACACTGAAGCTTTCTTT
CASSINAANTEAFF
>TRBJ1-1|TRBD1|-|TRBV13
TGTGCCAGCAGCTTAGGGGGACAGGGAGCCACTGAAGCTTTCTTT
CASSLGGQGATEAFF
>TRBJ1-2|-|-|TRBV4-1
TGCGCCAGCAGCCAGAACTATGGCTACACCTTC
CASSQNYGYTF
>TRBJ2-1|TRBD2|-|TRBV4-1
TGCGCCAGCAGCCAAATAACTAGCGGGGGCTACAATGAGCAGTTCTTC
CASSQITSGGYNEQFF
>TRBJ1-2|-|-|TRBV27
TGTGCCAGCAGTATCTTCGACGGATCTAACTATGGCTACACCTTC
CASSIFDGSNYGYTF
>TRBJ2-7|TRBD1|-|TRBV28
TGTGCCAGCAAGCGGACAGGGGGTTACGAGCAGTACTTC
CASKRTGGYEQYF
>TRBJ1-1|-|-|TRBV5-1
TGCGCCAGCAGCTTGGTAAGGGAGCAGGCTTTCTTT
CASSLVREQAFF
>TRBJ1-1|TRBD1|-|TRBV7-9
TGTGCCAGCAGGCCTCAGGGGGCCGCCACTGAAGCTTTCTTT
CASRPQGAATEAFF
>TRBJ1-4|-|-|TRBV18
TGTGCCAGCTCACCCCCTTCCGGACGAGCTCGGGAAAAACTGTTTTTT
CASSPPSGRAREKLFF
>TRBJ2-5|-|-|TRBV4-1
TGCGCCAGCAGCCAAGTCGAGCTCCAAGAGACCCAGTACTTC
CASSQVELQETQYF
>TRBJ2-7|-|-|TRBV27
TGTGCCAGCAGTCCAAGGAGGGGAGGCCCCTACGAGCAGTACTTC
CASSPRRGGPYEQYF
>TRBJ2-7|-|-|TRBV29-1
TGCAGCGTGTCCCCGGGGCCAAGCATCTTCTACTTC
CSVSPGPSIFYF
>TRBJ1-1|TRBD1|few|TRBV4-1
TGCGCCAGCAGCGTTTTTGGGACAGCACAAAATGAAGCTTTCTTT
CASSVFGTAQNEAFF
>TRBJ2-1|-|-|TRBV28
TGTGCCAGCAGTTTTGCAGGTGGCTCCTACAATGAGCAGTTCTTC
CASSFAGGSYNEQFF
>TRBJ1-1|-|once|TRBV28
TGTGCCAGCAGTGACCACAGGGAAACTGAAGCTTTCTTT
CASSDHRETEAFF
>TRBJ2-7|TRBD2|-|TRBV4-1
TGCGCCAGCAGCCAAGAGGCTAGCGGGAGTGGAACGTACTTC
CASSQEASGSGTYF
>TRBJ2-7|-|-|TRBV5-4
TGTGCCAGCAGCTCGGAGGGAATCGTGGGGGAGCAGTACTTC
CASSSEGIVGEQYF
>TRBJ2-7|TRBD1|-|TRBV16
TGTGCCAGCAGCCAAAAACCCCGACAGGGGTCTTTCTCCTACGAGCAGTACTTC
CASSQKPRQGSFSYEQYF
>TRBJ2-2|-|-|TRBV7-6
TGTGCCAGCAGCTTAGGTACAAGAACCACCGGGGAGCTGTTTTTT
CASSLGTRTTGELFF
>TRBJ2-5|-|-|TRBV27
TGTGCCAGCAGTTTATACCCCGGGTACCAAGAGACCCAGTACTTC
CASSLYPGYQETQYF
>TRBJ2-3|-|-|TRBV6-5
TGTGCCAGCAGTTACTCGGGAGGCTTAGGGGATACGCAGTATTTT
CASSYSGGLGDTQYF
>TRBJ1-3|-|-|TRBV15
TGTGCCACCAGCCCTGAAGCTGGAAACACCATATATTTT
CATSPEAGNTIYF
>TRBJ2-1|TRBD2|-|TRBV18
TGTGCCAGCTCCCTAGCGGGAGGGTACAATGAGCAGTTCTTC
CASSLAGGYNEQFF
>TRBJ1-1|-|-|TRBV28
TGTGCCAGCAGTTTCCGGGATCCGAACACTGAAGCTTTCTTT
CASSFRDPNTEAFF
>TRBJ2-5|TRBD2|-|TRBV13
TGTGCCAGCAGCCCCACCGGGGTAGCGGGCCCGTGGGGGACCCAGTACTTC
CASSPTGVAGPWGTQYF
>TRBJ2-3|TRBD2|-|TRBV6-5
TGTGCCAGCAGTTACTTCGGACTAGCTGATACGCAGTATTTT
CASSYFGLADTQYF
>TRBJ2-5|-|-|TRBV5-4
TGTGCCAGCAGCGGTAACCAAGAGACCCAGTACTTC
CASSGNQETQYF
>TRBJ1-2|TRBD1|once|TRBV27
TGTGCCAGCAGTCAAACCGGGACAGGGGGCATCTATGGCTACACCTTC
CASSQTGTGGIYGYTF
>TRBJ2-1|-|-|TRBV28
TGTGCCAGCAGCCCCACCGGGACACTCCCATACAATGAGCAGTTCTTC
CASSPTGTLPYNEQFF
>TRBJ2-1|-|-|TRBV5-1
TGCGCCAGCAGCTTGGAGTTAGCCGGGACTTACTACAATGAGCAGTTCTTC
CASSLELAGTYYNEQFF
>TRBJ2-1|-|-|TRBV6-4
TGTGCCAGCAGTGAGGTAACGTCGCTTGAGCAGTTCTTC
CASSEVTSLEQFF
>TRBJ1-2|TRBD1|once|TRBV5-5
TGTGCCAGCATCACGCATTCCCGGGACAGGGAATTTAAGGATGGCTACACCTTC
CASITHSRDREFKDGYTF
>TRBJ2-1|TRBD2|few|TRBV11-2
TGTGCCAGCAGCTTAGACCCTAGCGGGAGTAATGAGCAGTTCTTC
CASSLDPSGSNEQFF
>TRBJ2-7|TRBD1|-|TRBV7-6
TGTGCCAGCAGCCCGGGACAGATCTACGAGCAGTACTTC
CASSPGQIYEQYF
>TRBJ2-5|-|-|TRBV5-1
TGCGCCAGCAGCTTGACAGGATGGGGAGGAGAGACCCAGTACTTC
CASSLTGWGGETQYF